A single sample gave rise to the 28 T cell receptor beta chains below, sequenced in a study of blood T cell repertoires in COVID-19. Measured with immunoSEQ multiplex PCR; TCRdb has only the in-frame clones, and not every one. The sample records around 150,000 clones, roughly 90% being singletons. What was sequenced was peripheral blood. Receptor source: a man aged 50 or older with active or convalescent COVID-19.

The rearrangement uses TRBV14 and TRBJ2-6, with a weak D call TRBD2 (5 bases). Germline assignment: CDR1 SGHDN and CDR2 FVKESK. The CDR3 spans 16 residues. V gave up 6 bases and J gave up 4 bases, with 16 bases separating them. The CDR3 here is CASSYGPRGGANVLTF. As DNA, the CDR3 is TGTGCCAGCAGTTATGGCCCGCGAGGGGGGGCCAACGTCCTGACTTTC.

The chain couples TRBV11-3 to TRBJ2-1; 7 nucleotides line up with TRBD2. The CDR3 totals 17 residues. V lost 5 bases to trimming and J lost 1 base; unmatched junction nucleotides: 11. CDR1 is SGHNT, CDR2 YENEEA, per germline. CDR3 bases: TGTGCCAGCAGCCCCATGGGTGGCGGGAGTTCCTACAATGAGCAGTTCTTC. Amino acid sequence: CASSPMGGGSSYNEQFF.

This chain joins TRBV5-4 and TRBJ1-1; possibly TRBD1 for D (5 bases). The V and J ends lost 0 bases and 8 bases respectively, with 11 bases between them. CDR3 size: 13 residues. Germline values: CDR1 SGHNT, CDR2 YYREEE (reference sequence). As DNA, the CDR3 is TGTGCCAGCAGCTTGGACCCCAGGGCAGAAGCTTTCTTT. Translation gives CASSLDPRAEAFF. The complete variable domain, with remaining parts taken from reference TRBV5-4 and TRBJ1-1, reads ETGVTQSPTHLIKTRGQQVTLRCSSQSGHNTVSWYQQALGQGPQFIFQYYREEENGRGNFPPRFSGLQFPNYSSELNVNALELDDSALYLCASSLDPRAEAFFGQGTRLTVV.

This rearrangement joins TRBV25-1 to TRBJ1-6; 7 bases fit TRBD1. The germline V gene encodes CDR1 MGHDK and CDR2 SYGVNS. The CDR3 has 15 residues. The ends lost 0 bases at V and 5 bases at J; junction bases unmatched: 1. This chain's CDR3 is CASSEYGQDNSPLHF. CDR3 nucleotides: TGTGCCAGCAGTGAATATGGACAGGATAATTCACCCCTCCACTTT.

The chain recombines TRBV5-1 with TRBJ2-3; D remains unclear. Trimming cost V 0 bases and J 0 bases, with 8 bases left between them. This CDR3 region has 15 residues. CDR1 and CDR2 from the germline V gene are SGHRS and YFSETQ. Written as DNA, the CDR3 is TGCGCCAGCAGCTTGGCCCCAGTTAGCACAGATACGCAGTATTTT. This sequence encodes CASSLAPVSTDTQYF. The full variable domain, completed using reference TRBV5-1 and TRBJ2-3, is KAGVTQTPRYLIKTRGQQVTLSCSPISGHRSVSWYQQTPGQGLQFLFEYFSETQRNKGNFPGRFSGRQFSNSRSEMNVSTLELGDSALYLCASSLAPVSTDTQYFGPGTRLTVL.

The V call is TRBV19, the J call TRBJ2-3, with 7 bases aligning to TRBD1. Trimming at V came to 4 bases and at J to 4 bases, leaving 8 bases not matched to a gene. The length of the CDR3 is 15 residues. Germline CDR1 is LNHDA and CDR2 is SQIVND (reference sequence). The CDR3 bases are TGTGCCAGTAGTAAACCGGGACAGATGCCAGATACGCAGTATTTT. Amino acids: CASSKPGQMPDTQYF.

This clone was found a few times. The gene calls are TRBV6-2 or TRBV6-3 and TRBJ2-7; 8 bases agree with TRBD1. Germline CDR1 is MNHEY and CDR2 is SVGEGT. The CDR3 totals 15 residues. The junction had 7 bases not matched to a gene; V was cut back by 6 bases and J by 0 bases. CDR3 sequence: CASSWGDRSSYEQYF. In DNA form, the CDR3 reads TGTGCCAGCAGCTGGGGGGACAGGTCCTCCTACGAGCAGTACTTC.

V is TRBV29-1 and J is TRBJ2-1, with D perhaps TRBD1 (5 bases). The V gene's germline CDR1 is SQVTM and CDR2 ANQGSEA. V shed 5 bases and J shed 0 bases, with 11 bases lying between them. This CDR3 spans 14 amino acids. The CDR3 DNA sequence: TGCAGCGTTCGACAGACGATCTCCTACAATGAGCAGTTCTTC. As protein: CSVRQTISYNEQFF.

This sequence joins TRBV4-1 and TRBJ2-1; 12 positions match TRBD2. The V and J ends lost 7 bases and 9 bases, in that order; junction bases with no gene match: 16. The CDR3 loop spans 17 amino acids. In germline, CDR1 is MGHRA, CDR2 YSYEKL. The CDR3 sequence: CASTSEETSGRFVEQFF. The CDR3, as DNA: TGCGCCAGCACGTCGGAAGAGACTAGCGGGAGATTCGTTGAGCAGTTCTTC.

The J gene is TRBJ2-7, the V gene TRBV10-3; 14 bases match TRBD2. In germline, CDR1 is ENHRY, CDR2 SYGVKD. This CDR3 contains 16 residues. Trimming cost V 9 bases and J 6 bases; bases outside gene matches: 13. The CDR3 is CAIGTGGLAGGSEQYF. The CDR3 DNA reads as TGTGCCATTGGGACAGGCGGACTAGCGGGAGGTTCCGAGCAGTACTTC.

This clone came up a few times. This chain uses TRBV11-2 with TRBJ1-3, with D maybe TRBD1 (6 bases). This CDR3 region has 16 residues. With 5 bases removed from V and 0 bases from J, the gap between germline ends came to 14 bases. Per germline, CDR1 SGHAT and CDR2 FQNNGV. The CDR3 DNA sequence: TGTGCCAGCAGCGAGTTGACAGGCCCCTCTGGAAACACCATATATTTT. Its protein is CASSELTGPSGNTIYF.

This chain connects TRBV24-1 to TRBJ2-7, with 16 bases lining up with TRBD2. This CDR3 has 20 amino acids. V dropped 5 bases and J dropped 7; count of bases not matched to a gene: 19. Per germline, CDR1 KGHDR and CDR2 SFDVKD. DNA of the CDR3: TGTGCCACCAGTGGTCAAGGGACTAGCGGGAGGGCCATGTGGTTATGGGAGCAGTACTTC. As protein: CATSGQGTSGRAMWLWEQYF.

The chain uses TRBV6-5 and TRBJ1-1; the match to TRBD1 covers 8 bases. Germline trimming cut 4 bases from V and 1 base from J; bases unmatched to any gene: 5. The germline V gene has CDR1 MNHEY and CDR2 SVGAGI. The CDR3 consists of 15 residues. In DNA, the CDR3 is TGTGCCAGCAGTTCCACCGGGACAGGGAACACTGAAGCTTTCTTT. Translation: CASSSTGTGNTEAFF.

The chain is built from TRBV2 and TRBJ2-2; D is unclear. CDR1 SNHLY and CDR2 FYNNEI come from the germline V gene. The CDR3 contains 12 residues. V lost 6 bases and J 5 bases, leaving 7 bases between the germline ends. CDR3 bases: TGTGCCAGCAGCCTTATTACCGGGGAGCTGTTTTTT. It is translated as CASSLITGELFF.

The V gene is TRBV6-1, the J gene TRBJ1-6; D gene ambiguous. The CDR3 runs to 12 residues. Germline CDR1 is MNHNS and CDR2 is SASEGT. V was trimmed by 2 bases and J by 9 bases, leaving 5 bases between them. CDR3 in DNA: TGTGCCAGCAGTGAACGGGTTTCACCCCTCCACTTT. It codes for CASSERVSPLHF.

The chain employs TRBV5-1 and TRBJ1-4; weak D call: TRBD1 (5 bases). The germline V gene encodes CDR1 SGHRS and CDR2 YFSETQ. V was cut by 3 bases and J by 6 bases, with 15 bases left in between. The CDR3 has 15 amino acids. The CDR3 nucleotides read TGCGCCAGCAGCTCGTCGGGAGGGGCGGATGAAAAACTGTTTTTT. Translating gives CASSSSGGADEKLFF.

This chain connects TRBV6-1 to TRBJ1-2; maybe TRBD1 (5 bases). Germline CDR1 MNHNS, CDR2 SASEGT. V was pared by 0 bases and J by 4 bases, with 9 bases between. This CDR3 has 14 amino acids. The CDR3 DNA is TGTGCCAGCAGTGAAGCCGGACATAGCTATGGCTACACCTTC. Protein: CASSEAGHSYGYTF.

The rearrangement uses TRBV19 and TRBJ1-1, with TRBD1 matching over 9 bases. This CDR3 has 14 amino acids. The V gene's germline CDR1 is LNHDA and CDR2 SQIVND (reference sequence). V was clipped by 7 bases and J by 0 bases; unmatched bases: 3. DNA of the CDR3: TGTGCCAGTATCAACAGGGGGCTGAACACTGAAGCTTTCTTT. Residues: CASINRGLNTEAFF.

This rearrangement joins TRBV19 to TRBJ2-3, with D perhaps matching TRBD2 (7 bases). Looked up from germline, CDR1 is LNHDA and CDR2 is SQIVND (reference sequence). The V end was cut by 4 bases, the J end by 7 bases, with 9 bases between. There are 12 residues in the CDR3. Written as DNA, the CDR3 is TGTGCCAGTAGTAGGGGGGGCCATACGCAGTATTTT. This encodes CASSRGGHTQYF.

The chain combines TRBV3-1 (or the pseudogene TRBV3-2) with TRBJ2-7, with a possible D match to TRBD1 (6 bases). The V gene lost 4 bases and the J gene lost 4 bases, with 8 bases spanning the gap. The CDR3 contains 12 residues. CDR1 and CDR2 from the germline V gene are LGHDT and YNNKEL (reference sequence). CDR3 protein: CASSLGQYEQYF. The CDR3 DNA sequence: TGTGCCAGCAGCCTAGGACAGTACGAGCAGTACTTC.

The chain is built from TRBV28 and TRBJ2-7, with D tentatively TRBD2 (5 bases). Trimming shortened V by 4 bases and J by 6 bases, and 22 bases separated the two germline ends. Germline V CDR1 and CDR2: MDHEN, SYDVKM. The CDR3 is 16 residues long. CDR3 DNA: TGTGCCAGCAGTTGGAAAGAGGGATTCCTAGGTGGCGAGCAGTACTTC. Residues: CASSWKEGFLGGEQYF.

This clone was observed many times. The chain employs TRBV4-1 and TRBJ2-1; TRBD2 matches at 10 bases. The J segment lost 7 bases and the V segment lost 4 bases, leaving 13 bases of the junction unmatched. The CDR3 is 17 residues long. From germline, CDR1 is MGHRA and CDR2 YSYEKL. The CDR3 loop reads CASSRGGLALLGNEQFF. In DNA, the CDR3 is TGCGCCAGCAGCCGAGGGGGACTAGCGTTATTGGGGAATGAGCAGTTCTTC.

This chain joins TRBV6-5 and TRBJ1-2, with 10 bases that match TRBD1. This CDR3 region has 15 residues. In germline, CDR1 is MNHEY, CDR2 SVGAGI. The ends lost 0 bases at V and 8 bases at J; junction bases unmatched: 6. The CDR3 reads CASSYSGTGAVGYTF. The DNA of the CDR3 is TGTGCCAGCAGTTACTCCGGGACAGGGGCCGTGGGCTACACCTTC.

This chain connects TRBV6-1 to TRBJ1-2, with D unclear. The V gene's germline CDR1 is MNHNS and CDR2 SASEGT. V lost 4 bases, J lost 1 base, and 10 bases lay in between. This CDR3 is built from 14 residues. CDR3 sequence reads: CASSAGRLNYGYTF. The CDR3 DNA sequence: TGTGCCAGCAGTGCCGGGAGACTTAACTATGGCTACACCTTC.

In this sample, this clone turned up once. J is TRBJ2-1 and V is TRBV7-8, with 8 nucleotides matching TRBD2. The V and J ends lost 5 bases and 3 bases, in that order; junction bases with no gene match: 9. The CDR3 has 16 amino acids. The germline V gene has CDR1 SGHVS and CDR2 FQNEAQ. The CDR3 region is CASSKTPGLDYNEQFF. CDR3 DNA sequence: TGTGCCAGCAGCAAAACACCGGGACTAGACTACAATGAGCAGTTCTTC.

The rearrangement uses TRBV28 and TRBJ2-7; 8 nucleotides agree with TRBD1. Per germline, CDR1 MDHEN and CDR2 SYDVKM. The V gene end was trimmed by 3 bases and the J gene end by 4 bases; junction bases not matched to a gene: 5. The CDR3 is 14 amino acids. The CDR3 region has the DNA TGTGCCAGCAGTTTCTTGGGACAGGTATACGAGCAGTACTTC. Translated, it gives CASSFLGQVYEQYF.

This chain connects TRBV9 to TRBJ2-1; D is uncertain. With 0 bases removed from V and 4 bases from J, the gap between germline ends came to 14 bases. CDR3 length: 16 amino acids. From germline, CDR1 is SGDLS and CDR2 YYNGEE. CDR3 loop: CASSVAGLGLYNEQFF. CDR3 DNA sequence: TGTGCCAGCAGCGTAGCTGGTCTTGGGCTTTACAATGAGCAGTTCTTC.

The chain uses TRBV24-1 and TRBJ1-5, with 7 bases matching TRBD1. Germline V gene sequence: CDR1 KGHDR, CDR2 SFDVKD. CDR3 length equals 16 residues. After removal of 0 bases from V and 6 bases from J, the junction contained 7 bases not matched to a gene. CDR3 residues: CATSDLLTGSTQPQHF. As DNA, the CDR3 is TGTGCCACCAGTGATTTGCTGACAGGGTCGACTCAGCCCCAGCATTTT.